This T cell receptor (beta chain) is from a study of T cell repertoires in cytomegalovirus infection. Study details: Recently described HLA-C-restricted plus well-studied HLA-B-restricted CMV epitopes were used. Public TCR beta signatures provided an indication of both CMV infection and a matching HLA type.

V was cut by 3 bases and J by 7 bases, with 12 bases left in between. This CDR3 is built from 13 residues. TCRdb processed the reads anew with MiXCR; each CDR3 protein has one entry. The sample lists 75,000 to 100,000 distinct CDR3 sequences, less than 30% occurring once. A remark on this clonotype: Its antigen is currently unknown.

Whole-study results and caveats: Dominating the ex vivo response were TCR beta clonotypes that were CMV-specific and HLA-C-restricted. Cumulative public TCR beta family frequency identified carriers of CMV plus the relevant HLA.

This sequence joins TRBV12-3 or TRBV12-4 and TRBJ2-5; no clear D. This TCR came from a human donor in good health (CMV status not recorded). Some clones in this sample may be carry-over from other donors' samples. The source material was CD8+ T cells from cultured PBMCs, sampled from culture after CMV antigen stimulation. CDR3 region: CASSLGLKGTQYF. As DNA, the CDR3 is TGTGCCAGCAGTTTGGGCCTGAAAGGGACCCAGTACTTC.